This T cell receptor (beta chain) was obtained from a study of blood T cell repertoires in COVID-19. At the level of the study: Whether acute or convalescent, the COVID-19 samples came from the United States, Italy and Spain.

Some clones are missing from TCRdb's copy, which holds only in-frame ones; the method was immunoSEQ multiplex PCR. This sample carries 180,000 or so clones, roughly three quarters of them seen once, and the ten largest clones take approximately 15%. CDR1 is SNHLY, CDR2 FYNNEI, per germline. The CDR3 consists of 15 residues. V was clipped by 3 bases and J by 0 bases, with 9 bases between them. The rearrangement uses TRBV2 and TRBJ1-5; possibly TRBD1 for D (6 bases). The clonotype comes from a man between 60 and 75 years old who had been exposed to COVID-19. The sequencing sample was made of PBMCs or T cells enriched from blood (not recorded which). Here the CDR3 reads CASSDMGASNQPQHF. CDR3 nucleotide sequence: TGTGCCAGCAGTGACATGGGGGCTAGCAATCAGCCCCAGCATTTT.